What follows is one TCR beta chain and its context. Its antigen is currently not known. Base qualities are not recorded, but no much larger clone differs from it by a single base. Whole blood was collected in K2EDTA tubes by collaborating institutions according to the institutions' own protocols. Collaborator samples were shipped for TCRbeta analysis as frozen whole blood, isolated PBMCs, or DNA extracted from either sample type. Sequences SGHAT (CDR1) and FQNNGV (CDR2) are obtained from the germline V gene. The CDR3 numbers 14 residues from cysteine through phenylalanine. Of the read, only the CDR3 DNA is kept; its 42 bases are in frame from base 1. V ends up 5 bases short and J 6 bases short, with an unmatched junction base count of 5. TCRbeta CDR3 regions were amplified from genomic DNA using the immunoSEQ Assay, a bias-controlled multiplex PCR. The study's own analysis went as follows. The number of nucleated cells in each sample was estimated by amplification of reference gene primers within the assay. To quantify the absolute abundance of each unique TCRbeta CDR3 rearrangement, sequence reads were collapsed and filtered. For each sample, productive Simpson clonality was calculated by taking the square root of Simpson's diversity index across productive rearrangements. The immuneACCESS repertoire file appears here via TCRdb, limited to in-frame rearrangements. These files lack a portion of the clones; in checked studies, under half of the deficit traces to unresolved V genes, and the cause of the others is not known. The V and J calls and clone size were taken over from that table, and D and trimming were inferred from the DNA. The sample data list tens of thousands of clones, and 80% of these were observed just once. Roughly 19% of the sample is in the top ten clones.

These data originate in a study of blood T cell repertoires in COVID-19 (dated by TCRdb to about 2020). For the study in its entirety: Collaborator samples came from the United States, Italy and Spain and covered acute and convalescent phases of COVID-19. HLA class I and class II types, where available, came from metadata supplied by the sample provider rather than from assay-based typing. The material from the prospective study consisted of cDNA or gDNA derived from T cells, B-cell-depleted T cells, or PBMCs. The repertoires were released in a freely available public database intended as a resource for research on the immune response to SARS-CoV-2. Nearly every sample came with metadata listing a de-identified subject ID, COVID-19 status, age in years and sex. The samples were drawn from the first 160 participants of the ongoing ImmuneRACE study and from 1,254 subjects provided by 6 global collaborators. Subjects who had been exposed to COVID-19, were actively infected with it, or had recovered from it provided the deeply sampled blood TCRbeta repertoires that made up the dataset.

Study-level results and caveats: The quantity of clinical and demographic metadata differed by source and by participant and was supplied without curation.

Recombination connected TRBV11-2 to TRBJ2-7, with 12 central nucleotides matching TRBD1. The sequenced sample consisted of peripheral blood. This TCR derives from an elderly woman with acute or convalescent COVID-19. The DNA sequence is given as TGTGCCAGCAGCCAGGGACAGGGGGCGCGCGAGCAGTACTTC. This yields the protein CASSQGQGAREQYF.